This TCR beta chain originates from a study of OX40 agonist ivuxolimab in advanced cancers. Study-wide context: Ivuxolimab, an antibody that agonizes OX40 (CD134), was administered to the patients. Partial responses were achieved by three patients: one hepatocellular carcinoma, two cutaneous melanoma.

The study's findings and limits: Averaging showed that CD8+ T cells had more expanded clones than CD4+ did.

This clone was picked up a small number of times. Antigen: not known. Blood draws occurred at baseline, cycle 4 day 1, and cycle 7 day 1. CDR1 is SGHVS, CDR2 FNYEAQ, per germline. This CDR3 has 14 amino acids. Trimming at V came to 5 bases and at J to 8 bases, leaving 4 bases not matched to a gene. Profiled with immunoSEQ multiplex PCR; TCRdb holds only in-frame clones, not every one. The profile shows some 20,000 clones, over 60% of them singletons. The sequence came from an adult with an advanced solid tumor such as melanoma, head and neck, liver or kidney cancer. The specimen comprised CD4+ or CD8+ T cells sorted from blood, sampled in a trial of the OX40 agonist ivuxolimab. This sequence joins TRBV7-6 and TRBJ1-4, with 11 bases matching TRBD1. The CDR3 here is CASSSGTGGEKLFF. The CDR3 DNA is TGTGCCAGCAGCAGCGGGACAGGGGGGGAAAAACTGTTTTTT.